Detailed here is one TCR beta chain. Its antigen is currently not known. No base quality values were provided; no much bigger clone lies one nucleotide off. The record originates from a study of post-analysis software for immune sequencing data (dated by TCRdb to between 2014 and 2017). Context from the whole study: Recorded disease courses included relapsing-remitting, secondary progressive and progressive-relapsing multiple sclerosis, with some patients lacking subtype annotation. The patient repertoires were compared against 11 previously published healthy control repertoires obtained from donors aged roughly 6 to 28 years. A subset of samples was prepared in parallel using single-end sample barcoding, then pooled and co-amplified after Illumina adapter ligation. What the research found in general, with its limitations: Direct clustering with F measure revealed strong co-clustering of samples prepared in the same batch, which led to a batch-effect correction. The control group was slightly older than the multiple sclerosis patient group. Significantly lower normalized Chao1 diversity was found in multiple sclerosis patients than in controls, suggesting substantial peripheral T-cell clonal expansion. Significantly higher frequencies in patients than in controls were found for roughly 5 TRBV segments, including TRBV5-6, TRBV5-1 and TRBV20-1.

The CDR1 and CDR2 encoded by the germline V gene are SGHTA and FQGTGA. V and J lose 6 bases and 8 bases, and a span of 20 bases separates them. Reading from cysteine to phenylalanine, the CDR3 counts 15 amino acids. The DNA shown is the 45-base CDR3, in frame from base 1. TCR beta repertoires were profiled from peripheral blood of 13 young patients with multiple sclerosis to demonstrate the VDJtools post-analysis software. The multiple sclerosis patients were children and adolescents ranging in age from roughly 6 to 15 years. Library preparation was by PCR. Sequencing was performed on an Illumina HiSeq 2500. To reduce PCR and sequencing biases, unique molecular identifiers were built into the TCR beta cDNA libraries. Approximately 500,000 cDNA molecules were obtained for every 1 to 10 million input T cells, so each molecule roughly corresponded to one T cell. The patient libraries were prepared and sequenced with the same protocol used for the earlier healthy control dataset. Samples belonging to the same batch were prepared together, multiplexed and sequenced on a shared HiSeq lane. On the study's bioinformatics: MIGEC was used to process the raw barcoded reads, and molecular identifier groups with only a single read were discarded before consensus assembly and CDR3 extraction. VDJtools was used for post-analysis of the clonotype tables, with diversity normalized by down-sampling every dataset to the smallest sample size. In repertoire overlap clustering, CDR3 amino acid sequences, but not nucleotide sequences, were matched to correct batch-related cross-sample contamination. Using fastp trimming at Q25 and MiXCR clonotype assembly, TCRdb reanalyzed the public sequencing data and kept in-frame beta chains. Identical CDR3 protein sequences are pooled into one entry, listed with their most common genes and DNA. TCRdb, not the original authors, processed these V and J calls. This sample holds approximately 730,000 distinct CDR3 sequences; approximately 44% were observed only once. Of the sample, roughly 4.4% is held by the ten largest clones.

The receptor's source is a girl aged 10 to 17 with multiple sclerosis. The sequencing sample was made of blood. The chain uses TRBV7-3 and TRBJ2-1; the D gene is perhaps TRBD1 or TRBD2, as each covers 6 bases. CDR3 sequence: CASRVGGSERDEQFF. DNA sequence: TGTGCCAGCAGGGTAGGGGGGTCGGAGAGGGATGAGCAGTTCTTC.